This T cell receptor beta chain was recovered during a study of cytotoxic CD8 clonotypes in ibrutinib-treated CLL. Study details: Of the patients, about a dozen were relapsed/refractory, 15 treatment-naive and under 18 IGHV unmutated. Overall, 25 or so responses were partial and 2 complete; following median around 68 months, about 15 patients stayed remitted and approximately 12 progressed. Samples had a mean of roughly 280,000 productive templates and roughly 90,000 productive rearrangements.

Between the trimmed V and J ends, which lost 6 bases and 5 bases, there was a span of 13 bases. From germline, CDR1 is SGHDN and CDR2 FVKESK. The CDR3 runs to 13 residues. Target depth was 1 in 200,000 to 1 in 1 million T cells, about 10x per clonotype. Measured with immunoSEQ multiplex PCR; TCRdb has only the in-frame clones, and not every one. This sample has 150,000 to 200,000 clones, with about 80% found just once. This clonotype originated in a human donor with chronic lymphocytic leukemia. Sequenced material: PBMCs, taken after 24 months of ibrutinib treatment. The chain recombines TRBV14 with TRBJ1-1, with D maybe TRBD1 (5 bases). CDR3: CASRKQEKTEAFF. CDR3 in DNA: TGTGCCAGCAGGAAACAGGAAAAGACTGAAGCTTTCTTT.